The 15 T cell receptor beta chains reported below all come from one sample, sequenced in a study of CD8 T cells in ankylosing spondylitis. TCRdb called the 5' RACE reads again in MiXCR, with one record for every CDR3 protein. This sample has 300,000 to 350,000 distinct CDR3 sequences; about a fifth occur once, and the top ten carry around 3.2%. The source material was blood, either unsorted or a sorted T cell fraction (not recorded which). The receptors stem from a female donor with ankylosing spondylitis or in good health (not recorded which).

This clonotype was seen a few times. The chain links TRBV5-1 to TRBJ2-7; D remains ambiguous. The CDR3 contains 16 residues. The ends were cut back, 3 bases at V and 2 bases at J, with 18 bases in the middle. Germline lookup yields CDR1 SGHRS and CDR2 YFSETQ. The CDR3 region has the DNA TGCGCCAGCAGCTCCCGGACCTCTTCCACCGCCTACGAGCAGTACTTC. Translation: CASSSRTSSTAYEQYF.

The rearrangement uses TRBV28 and TRBJ1-6; perhaps TRBD1 as D (6 bases). The CDR3 extends over 15 amino acids. The V gene's germline CDR1 is MDHEN and CDR2 SYDVKM. CDR3 in DNA: TGTGTCACCCGCCCCCAGGGACACTCTAATTCACCCCTCCACTTT. Amino acid sequence: CVTRPQGHSNSPLHF.

This chain uses TRBV30 with TRBJ1-5; D may be TRBD1 (5 bases). The CDR3 totals 14 residues. V lost 5 bases, J lost 4 bases, and 15 bases lay in between. Germline-derived CDR1 and CDR2 are GTSNPN and SVGIG (reference sequence). CDR3 nucleotide sequence: TGTGCCTGGTCCTCGGACATTCGAAATCAGCCCCAGCATTTT. Translating gives CAWSSDIRNQPQHF.

V gene TRBV6-1 combines with J gene TRBJ2-1; 7 bases match TRBD1. Germline trimming cut 5 bases from V and 2 bases from J; bases unmatched to any gene: 6. The CDR3 spans 15 residues. In germline, CDR1 is MNHNS, CDR2 SASEGT. The CDR3 spells CASSPQDRAYNEQFF. In DNA form, the CDR3 reads TGTGCCAGCAGTCCACAAGACAGGGCCTACAATGAGCAGTTCTTC.

This clonotype appeared many times. The chain has TRBV3-1 and TRBJ2-2; D is unclear. V gave up 1 base and J gave up 5 bases, with 2 bases separating them. Germline CDR1 is LGHDT and CDR2 is YNNKEL (reference sequence). The CDR3 extends over 12 amino acids. The CDR3 loop is CASSQGTGELFF. In nucleotides, the CDR3 is TGTGCCAGCAGCCAAGGGACCGGGGAGCTGTTTTTT.

This clonotype was observed a few times. This chain links TRBV12-3 or TRBV12-4 with TRBJ1-5; D uncertain. Trimming took 5 bases from V and 8 from J, leaving 13 bases between them. The CDR3 totals 13 residues. The CDR3 protein is CASSTSYIEPQHF. The CDR3 nucleotides read TGTGCCAGCAGTACATCCTATATCGAGCCCCAGCATTTT.

This clonotype was counted a few times. The CDR3 here is CASGRGSNEQFF. The DNA of the CDR3 is TGTGCCAGCGGGCGGGGGAGCAATGAGCAGTTCTTC. The chain recombines TRBV2 with TRBJ2-1; 7 positions match TRBD2. The CDR3 runs to 12 residues. Germline loops: CDR1 SNHLY, CDR2 FYNNEI. The junction had 4 bases not matched to a gene; V was cut back by 8 bases and J by 6 bases.

The chain links TRBV20-1 to TRBJ2-7; D ambiguous. The V end lost 1 base, the J end lost 4 bases, and 14 bases lay between the germline ends. CDR1 DFQATT and CDR2 SNEGSKA come from the germline V gene (reference sequence). This CDR3 region has 14 residues. CDR3 DNA sequence: TGCAGTGCTAGAGGGCCGGAGCAAGGATACGAGCAGTACTTC. This codes for CSARGPEQGYEQYF.

This chain connects TRBV20-1 to TRBJ2-3, with 10 bases matching TRBD2. This CDR3 is 16 amino acids long. Germline V lookup: CDR1 DFQATT, CDR2 SNEGSKA (reference sequence). J lost 8 bases, V lost 0 bases, and 11 bases had no gene match. The CDR3 coding sequence is TGCAGTGCTAGAGACCCACTAGCGGGGTTGGATACTACGCAGTATTTT. Its translation: CSARDPLAGLDTTQYF.

The genes are TRBV2 and TRBJ2-5; D ambiguous. This CDR3 region has 15 residues. Between the trimmed V and J ends, which lost 7 bases and 1 base, there was a span of 16 bases. Per germline, CDR1 SNHLY and CDR2 FYNNEI. The CDR3 loop reads CASILRIRPQETQYF. As DNA, the CDR3 is TGTGCCAGCATTCTAAGGATCAGGCCCCAAGAGACCCAGTACTTC.

This clonotype showed up just a few times. V is TRBV12-3 or TRBV12-4 and J is TRBJ1-2, with D unclear. V lost 2 bases, J lost 5 bases, and 21 bases lay in between. This CDR3 contains 17 residues. The CDR3 region is CASSLRAGGSNTYGYTF. CDR3 nucleotides: TGTGCCAGCAGTTTACGGGCAGGTGGGTCCAACACGTATGGCTACACCTTC.

The chain employs TRBV25-1 and TRBJ1-6, with D tentatively TRBD1 (5 bases). The CDR3 runs 15 residues. The V gene lost 1 base and the J gene lost 3 bases, with 7 bases spanning the gap. Per germline, CDR1 MGHDK and CDR2 SYGVNS. CDR3 nucleotides: TGTGCCAGCAGTGAATCGGGGGGCTATAATTCACCCCTCCACTTT. Its protein product is CASSESGGYNSPLHF.

Only a few counts were recorded for this clonotype. The chain links TRBV6-2 or TRBV6-3 to TRBJ1-5; 9 bases are shared with TRBD1. The junction had 2 bases not matched to a gene; V was cut back by 4 bases and J by 7 bases. Per the germline V gene, CDR1 is MNHEY and CDR2 is SVGEGT. This CDR3 region has 13 residues. The CDR3 region is CASSWDREQPQHF. CDR3 in DNA: TGTGCCAGCAGTTGGGACAGGGAACAGCCCCAGCATTTT.

The sample holds a few counts of this clonotype. The chain joins TRBV20-1 to TRBJ1-1, with a weak D call TRBD1 (5 bases). The CDR3 loop spans 13 amino acids. The germline V gene has CDR1 DFQATT and CDR2 SNEGSKA (reference sequence). The V end lost 3 bases, the J end lost 5 bases, and 13 bases lay between the germline ends. CDR3 DNA: TGCAGTGCTAGTTTGGGGGTTTCTACTGAAGCTTTCTTT. This gives the protein CSASLGVSTEAFF.

This clonotype has a count of ten or more. The J gene is TRBJ2-7, the V gene TRBV11-2; D may be TRBD2 (5 bases). V was shortened by 3 bases and J by 6 bases, with 9 bases between the two germline ends. The CDR3 is 12 amino acids. Germline loops: CDR1 SGHAT, CDR2 FQNNGV. The CDR3 is CASSFPGGEQYF. CDR3 DNA: TGTGCCAGCAGCTTTCCAGGAGGCGAGCAGTACTTC.